This T cell receptor beta chain was retrieved from a study of beta chain features in type 1 diabetes. The V gene end was trimmed by 2 bases and the J gene end by 5 bases; junction bases not matched to a gene: 2. The CDR3 totals 12 residues. CDR1 is SQVTM, CDR2 ANQGSEA, per germline. Findings of the study overall: A potential PCR bias toward shorter templates would be equal in patient and control samples. Shortening that was moderate but significant affected the TCRB CDR3s of Type 1 diabetes patients in all four CD4+ subsets. Type 1 diabetes patients showed fewer insertions and more deletions at VDJ junctions.

Sequenced material consisted of expressed TCRB transcripts (all of the isolated RNA was reverse transcribed). Generated by immunoSEQ multiplex PCR, the TCRdb table keeps only in-frame clones and is missing some. The table has tens of thousands of clones, roughly 50% seen once. Notes on this clone: The antigen is undetermined.

V usage is TRBV29-1 and J usage is TRBJ2-5; 7 bases are shared with TRBD2. This clonotype was obtained from a man under 40 with type 1 diabetes. Sequenced sample: central memory CD4+ T cells from blood. The CDR3 protein is CSVEMGGETQYF. CDR3 DNA: TGCAGCGTTGAAATGGGAGGGGAGACCCAGTACTTC.